The 5 T cell receptor beta chains below all came from one sample that was sequenced in a study of cytomegalovirus exposure and HLA in healthy donors (TCRdb year 2017). The method behind the library was the immunoSEQ multiplex PCR assay. The immuneACCESS repertoire file appears here via TCRdb, limited to in-frame rearrangements. These files lack a portion of the clones; in checked studies, under half of the deficit traces to unresolved V genes, and the cause of the others is not known. The sample yields about 130,000 clones; around 80% were counted once. The ten largest account for just under 30% of the sample. The sequenced material came from PBMCs. The receptors here all came from a man aged 30-40 years in good health and CMV-seropositive.

The rearrangement uses TRBV27 and TRBJ1-1; 8 bases agree with TRBD1. This CDR3 comprises 13 residues. Germline V gene lookup returns CDR1 MNHEY and CDR2 SMNVEV (reference sequence). V trimming: 6 bases; J trimming: 4 bases; junction bases outside the gene matches: 4. The CDR3 DNA sequence: TGTGCCAGCAGCCGACAGGGGCCCACTGAAGCTTTCTTT. Translated, it gives CASSRQGPTEAFF.

V and J are TRBV6-5 and TRBJ2-7; 8 positions match TRBD2. CDR3 length equals 14 residues. Germline V gene sequence: CDR1 MNHEY, CDR2 SVGAGI. Trimming removed 2 bases from V and 3 bases from J; junction bases left unmatched: 3. For the CDR3, the DNA is TGTGCCAGCAGTTACGGGCGGGGGGTCTACGAGCAGTACTTC. It is translated as CASSYGRGVYEQYF.

This CDR3 reads CASSPPGGLLGYTF. CDR3 bases: TGTGCCAGCAGTCCGCCGGGGGGGTTGTTGGGCTACACCTTC. The chain joins TRBV28 to TRBJ1-2; a possible D gene is TRBD1 (5 bases). The CDR3 length is 14 residues. Germline V gene lookup returns CDR1 MDHEN and CDR2 SYDVKM. The germline V and J ends were trimmed by 5 bases and 8 bases, with 18 bases remaining between them.

This clone was counted once. The J gene is TRBJ2-5, the V gene TRBV9; 7 bases fit TRBD2. CDR3 size: 16 residues. Germline V gene sequence: CDR1 SGDLS, CDR2 YYNGEE. The V gene end was trimmed by 0 bases and the J gene end by 5 bases; junction bases not matched to a gene: 10. CDR3 protein: CASSVEVGGGTETQYF. CDR3 nucleotide sequence: TGTGCCAGCAGCGTAGAGGTTGGGGGGGGGACGGAGACCCAGTACTTC.

The chain joins TRBV19 to TRBJ1-1; TRBD1 matches 7 bases. The V and J ends lost 6 bases and 4 bases, in that order; junction bases with no gene match: 14. The CDR3 has 16 amino acids. Germline CDR1 is LNHDA and CDR2 is SQIVND (reference sequence). This CDR3 reads CASSDPPGQRGTEAFF. The DNA of the CDR3 is TGTGCCAGTAGCGACCCCCCGGGACAGCGCGGCACTGAAGCTTTCTTT.